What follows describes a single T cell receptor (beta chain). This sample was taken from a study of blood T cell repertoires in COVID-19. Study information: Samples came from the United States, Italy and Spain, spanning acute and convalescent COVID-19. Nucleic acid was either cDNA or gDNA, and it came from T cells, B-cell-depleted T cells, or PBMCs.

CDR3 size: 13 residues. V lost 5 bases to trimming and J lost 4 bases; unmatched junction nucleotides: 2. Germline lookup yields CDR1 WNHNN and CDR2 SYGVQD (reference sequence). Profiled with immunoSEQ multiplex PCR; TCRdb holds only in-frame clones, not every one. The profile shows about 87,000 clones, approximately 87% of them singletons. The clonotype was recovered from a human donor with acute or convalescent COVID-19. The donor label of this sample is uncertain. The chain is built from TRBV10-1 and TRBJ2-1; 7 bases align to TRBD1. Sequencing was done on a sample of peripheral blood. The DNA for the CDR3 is TGCGCCAGCAGTCAGGACAGGTACAATGAGCAGTTCTTC. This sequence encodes CASSQDRYNEQFF.